The 25 T cell receptor beta chains below come from one sample, sequenced in a study of early T cells in non-severe SARS-CoV-2 infection. From the 5' RACE reads, TCRdb called clonotypes with MiXCR, one entry per CDR3 protein. The sample consists of 100,000 to 120,000 distinct CDR3 sequences, around an eighth of them appearing once. The sample was whole blood, taken at baseline. These receptors all stem from an adult who was a healthcare worker with PCR-confirmed SARS-CoV-2 infection or an uninfected control (not recorded which).

This clonotype was seen at least ten times. The chain couples TRBV11-2 to TRBJ1-3; D might be TRBD1 (6 bases). There are 15 residues in the CDR3. CDR1 is SGHAT and CDR2 is FQNNGV in the germline V gene. V was trimmed by 5 bases and J by 4 bases, leaving 15 bases between them. The CDR3 nucleotides are TGTGCCAGCAGCCGTGGAGGGGGGCGAGGAAACACCATATATTTT. It is translated as CASSRGGGRGNTIYF.

This chain connects TRBV29-1 to TRBJ2-1; D is uncertain. Germline V CDR1 and CDR2: SQVTM, ANQGSEA. This CDR3 contains 12 residues. V shed 4 bases and J shed 5 bases, with 9 bases lying between them. For the CDR3, the DNA is TGCAGCGTTGGAGACCCGGACAATGAGCAGTTCTTC. Encoded protein: CSVGDPDNEQFF.

This clonotype was found many times. J is TRBJ1-1 and V is TRBV29-1, with a weak D call TRBD1 (5 bases). CDR1 SQVTM and CDR2 ANQGSEA come from the germline V gene. The CDR3 has 15 residues. Trimming took 6 bases from V and 0 from J, leaving 17 bases between them. This chain's CDR3 is CSVVVTANLNTEAFF. In nucleotides, the CDR3 is TGCAGCGTCGTTGTGACAGCAAATCTGAACACTGAAGCTTTCTTT.

There are many counts of this clonotype. The chain employs TRBV11-3 and TRBJ2-2; tentatively, D is TRBD2 (6 bases). The CDR3 contains 16 residues. V lost 5 bases and J lost 2, with 15 bases in between. Germline CDR1 SGHNT, CDR2 YENEEA. The CDR3 DNA reads as TGTGCCAGCAGCCCCTTGGCAGGACTAAACACCGGGGAGCTGTTTTTT. It yields the protein CASSPLAGLNTGELFF. Looking up the rest from reference TRBV11-3 and TRBJ2-2 gives the full variable domain: EAGVVQSPRYKIIEKKQPVAFWCNPISGHNTLYWYLQNLGQGPELLIRYENEEAVDDSQLPKDRFSAERLKGVDSTLKIQPAELGDSAVYLCASSPLAGLNTGELFFGEGSRLTVL.

This clonotype was recorded many times. This chain joins TRBV25-1 and TRBJ2-7, with TRBD1 matching 7 bases. The germline V gene encodes CDR1 MGHDK and CDR2 SYGVNS. The CDR3 has 15 amino acids. The ends lost 2 bases at V and 3 bases at J; junction bases unmatched: 7. The chain's CDR3 is CASSELGQALYEQYF. In nucleotides, the CDR3 is TGTGCCAGCAGTGAACTAGGACAGGCCCTCTACGAGCAGTACTTC.

The chain uses TRBV6-5 and TRBJ2-3; 10 positions match TRBD2. Germline CDR1 MNHEY, CDR2 SVGAGI. CDR3 length: 15 amino acids. With V trimmed by 7 bases and J by 2 bases, 6 bases remained unmatched. The CDR3 loop reads CASTRLAGYTDTQYF. As DNA, the CDR3 is TGTGCCAGCACCCGACTAGCGGGCTACACAGATACGCAGTATTTT.

This clonotype was picked up a small number of times. The chain recombines TRBV28 with TRBJ1-3; D remains unclear. V was clipped by 3 bases and J by 0 bases, with 9 bases between them. Germline values: CDR1 MDHEN, CDR2 SYDVKM. The CDR3 consists of 15 residues. Here the CDR3 DNA reads TGTGCCAGCAGTTTTGTACACCTCTCTGGAAACACCATATATTTT. Amino acid sequence: CASSFVHLSGNTIYF. Full variable domain (remainder filled in from reference TRBV28 and TRBJ1-3): DVKVTQSSRYLVKRTGEKVFLECVQDMDHENMFWYRQDPGLGLRLIYFSYDVKMKEKGDIPEGYSVSREKKERFSLILESASTNQTSMYLCASSFVHLSGNTIYFGEGSWLTVV.

V is TRBV19 and J is TRBJ1-4; no firm D call. Germline V lookup: CDR1 LNHDA, CDR2 SQIVND (reference sequence). The CDR3 contains 13 residues. The V end lost 6 bases, the J end lost 5 bases, and 10 bases lay between the germline ends. The CDR3 nucleotides read TGTGCCAGTAGCACCAGCTTCAATGAAAAACTGTTTTTT. Translating it yields CASSTSFNEKLFF.

This clonotype was recorded a few times. J is TRBJ1-2 and V is TRBV5-6; D call uncertain. V lost 3 bases and J lost 3, with 12 bases in between. The CDR3 contains 14 residues. Germline lookup yields CDR1 SGHDT and CDR2 YYEEEE. CDR3 sequence reads: CASSSGRNYYGYTF. The CDR3 DNA follows: TGTGCCAGCAGCTCCGGACGGAATTACTATGGCTACACCTTC. Looking up the rest from reference TRBV5-6 and TRBJ1-2 gives the full variable domain: DAGVTQSPTHLIKTRGQQVTLRCSPKSGHDTVSWYQQALGQGPQFIFQYYEEEERQRGNFPDRFSGHQFPNYSSELNVNALLLGDSALYLCASSSGRNYYGYTFGSGTRLTVV.

V and J are TRBV27 and TRBJ2-7; possibly TRBD1 for D (5 bases). Trimming took off 1 base at V and 5 bases at J, with 9 bases between the two ends. Germline lookup yields CDR1 MNHEY and CDR2 SMNVEV (reference sequence). The CDR3 length is 13 residues. CDR3 DNA: TGTGCCAGCAGTTTATATGAAGGGGACGAGCAGTACTTC. It is translated as CASSLYEGDEQYF.

On this clonotype: A read error may produce the germline difference seen at one junction end. The rearrangement uses TRBV5-4 and TRBJ2-2; perhaps D is TRBD1 or TRBD2 (5 bases each). The CDR3 loop spans 16 amino acids. Germline CDR1 reads SGHNT; CDR2 reads YYREEE (reference sequence). The CDR3 sequence: CASSLAPGTNTWELFF. The CDR3 DNA reads as TGTGCCAGCAGCTTGGCCCCGGGGACGAACACCTGGGAGCTGTTTTTT.

This clonotype was seen only a few times. The V gene is TRBV5-6, the J gene TRBJ2-1; D is undetermined. Germline CDR1 is SGHDT and CDR2 is YYEEEE. The CDR3 length is 14 residues. With 6 bases removed from V and 7 bases from J, the gap between germline ends came to 17 bases. CDR3 bases: TGTGCCAGCACCATTGTGGCTATCATTAATGAGCAGTTCTTC. Its translation: CASTIVAIINEQFF.

The J gene is TRBJ2-1, the V gene TRBV3-1; TRBD2 agrees at 9 bases. CDR3 size: 17 residues. Germline V gene sequence: CDR1 LGHDT, CDR2 YNNKEL (reference sequence). Trimming took 0 bases from V and 1 from J; bases not matched to a gene: 4. As DNA, the CDR3 is TGTGCCAGCAGCCAAGATTCGCTAGCGGGATCCTACAATGAGCAGTTCTTC. It specifies CASSQDSLAGSYNEQFF.

This clonotype was counted a few times. V usage is TRBV5-1 and J usage is TRBJ1-1; a weak D match, TRBD1 (5 bases). V was trimmed by 4 bases and J by 1 base, leaving 11 bases between them. Germline-derived CDR1 and CDR2 are SGHRS and YFSETQ. This CDR3 has 14 residues. The CDR3: CASSRWDANTEAFF. CDR3 coding DNA: TGCGCCAGCAGCCGATGGGACGCGAACACTGAAGCTTTCTTT.

The chain combines TRBV2 with TRBJ2-5; 10 bases map to TRBD2. CDR1 is SNHLY and CDR2 is FYNNEI in the germline V gene. The CDR3 runs 14 residues. V lost 5 bases to trimming and J lost 5 bases; unmatched junction nucleotides: 5. CDR3 loop: CASSRSGRMETQYF. The CDR3 DNA follows: TGTGCCAGCAGTCGTAGCGGGAGGATGGAGACCCAGTACTTC.

The gene calls are TRBV29-1 and TRBJ2-7; 15 bases align to TRBD2. J lost 2 bases, V lost 4 bases, and 6 bases had no gene match. CDR1 and CDR2 from the germline V gene are SQVTM and ANQGSEA. This CDR3 has 16 amino acids. The CDR3 bases are TGCAGCGTTGGAGGGACTAGCGGGGGGCGAACCTACGAGCAGTACTTC. Amino acids: CSVGGTSGGRTYEQYF.

The chain carries TRBV20-1 and TRBJ2-3; D call uncertain. This CDR3 comprises 15 residues. Trimming shortened V by 2 bases and J by 1 base, and 13 bases separated the two germline ends. The germline V gene encodes CDR1 DFQATT and CDR2 SNEGSKA (reference sequence). Here the CDR3 DNA reads TGCAGTGCTAGAATTCGAGAGTGGGGCACAGATACGCAGTATTTT. This sequence encodes CSARIREWGTDTQYF.

The chain couples TRBV28 to TRBJ2-2; 7 bases line up with TRBD2. CDR1 and CDR2 from the germline V gene are MDHEN and SYDVKM. V lost 7 bases to trimming and J lost 0 bases; unmatched junction nucleotides: 5. CDR3 length: 15 amino acids. The CDR3 is CASKGGSANTGELFF. CDR3 sequence (DNA): TGTGCCAGCAAGGGCGGGAGCGCGAACACCGGGGAGCTGTTTTTT.

This clonotype was seen more than once but under ten times. The V and J genes are TRBV6-5 and TRBJ2-5; 10 bases are a match to TRBD1. The CDR3 totals 14 residues. Germline CDR1 reads MNHEY; CDR2 reads SVGAGI. Trimming at V came to 6 bases and at J to 4 bases, leaving 5 bases not matched to a gene. The CDR3 sequence: CASSLDRGRETQYF. The CDR3 DNA reads TGTGCCAGCAGCCTTGACAGGGGGCGAGAGACCCAGTACTTC.

This clonotype showed up many times. The chain uses TRBV20-1 and TRBJ2-2; tentatively, D is TRBD2 (6 bases). The CDR3 sequence is 16 residues long. Germline values: CDR1 DFQATT, CDR2 SNEGSKA (reference sequence). The V gene lost 1 base and the J gene lost 0 bases, with 12 bases spanning the gap. The chain's CDR3 is CSARAPGLSNTGELFF. The DNA for the CDR3 is TGCAGTGCTAGAGCGCCGGGACTGTCGAACACCGGGGAGCTGTTTTTT.

V gene TRBV5-6 combines with J gene TRBJ2-3; D not certain. There are 16 residues in the CDR3. V lost 1 base to trimming and J lost 3 bases, with 15 bases between them. Germline values: CDR1 SGHDT, CDR2 YYEEEE. The CDR3: CASSLFRKAYTDTQYF. The CDR3 nucleotides are TGTGCCAGCAGCTTGTTCCGGAAGGCTTATACAGATACGCAGTATTTT. Filled out from reference TRBV5-6 and TRBJ2-3, the complete variable domain reads DAGVTQSPTHLIKTRGQQVTLRCSPKSGHDTVSWYQQALGQGPQFIFQYYEEEERQRGNFPDRFSGHQFPNYSSELNVNALLLGDSALYLCASSLFRKAYTDTQYFGPGTRLTVL.

This clonotype occurred many times. The chain recombines TRBV12-3 or TRBV12-4 with TRBJ1-4; 8 bases line up with TRBD1. J lost 2 bases, V lost 5 bases, and 4 bases had no gene match. This CDR3 region has 15 residues. This CDR3 is CASSPRQGTNEKLFF. DNA for the CDR3: TGTGCCAGCAGTCCAAGACAGGGGACTAATGAAAAACTGTTTTTT.

This clonotype was seen ten or more times. The chain recombines TRBV4-1 with TRBJ2-3; possibly TRBD2 for D (5 bases). Germline values: CDR1 MGHRA, CDR2 YSYEKL. Trimming stripped 1 base from V and 2 bases from J, with 19 bases between. The CDR3 totals 18 residues. CDR3 bases: TGCGCCAGCAGCCAAGGCCCTGGTCTAGCCGGGTTCACAGATACGCAGTATTTT. Residues: CASSQGPGLAGFTDTQYF.

This clonotype has a handful of counts. The chain is built from TRBV12-3 or TRBV12-4 and TRBJ1-5, with D possibly TRBD1 on 5 matching bases. This CDR3 has 15 residues. Trimming took off 6 bases at V and 0 bases at J, with 12 bases between the two ends. CDR3 sequence reads: CASSSRDLSNQPQHF. Here the CDR3 DNA reads TGTGCCAGCAGCAGTAGGGACCTTAGCAATCAGCCCCAGCATTTT.

V and J are TRBV3-1 and TRBJ2-5; D might be TRBD2 (5 bases). Germline CDR1 LGHDT, CDR2 YNNKEL (reference sequence). This CDR3 contains 14 residues. Trimming pared 0 bases from V and 4 bases from J, leaving 9 bases between. CDR3 amino acids: CASSQDHGRETQYF. The CDR3 DNA follows: TGTGCCAGCAGCCAAGATCATGGGAGAGAGACCCAGTACTTC.